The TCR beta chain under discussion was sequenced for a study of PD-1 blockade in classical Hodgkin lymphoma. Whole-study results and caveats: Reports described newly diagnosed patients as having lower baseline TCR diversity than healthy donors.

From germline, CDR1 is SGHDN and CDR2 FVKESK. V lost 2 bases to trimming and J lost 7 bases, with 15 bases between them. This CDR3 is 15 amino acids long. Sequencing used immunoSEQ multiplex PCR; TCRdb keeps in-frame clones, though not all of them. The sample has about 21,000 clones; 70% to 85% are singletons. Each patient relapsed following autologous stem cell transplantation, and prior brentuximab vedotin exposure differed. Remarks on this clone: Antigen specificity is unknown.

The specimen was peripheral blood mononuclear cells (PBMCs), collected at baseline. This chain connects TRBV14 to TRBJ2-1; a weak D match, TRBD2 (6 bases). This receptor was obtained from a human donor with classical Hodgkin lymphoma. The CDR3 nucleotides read TGTGCCAGCAGCCAACGGTGGGAGGAGGGTAATGAGCAGTTCTTC. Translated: CASSQRWEEGNEQFF.